These T cell receptor beta chains were read from a single sample in a study of T cell responses to AZD1222 COVID-19 vaccine. Repertoires were generated with immunoSEQ multiplex PCR, while TCRdb's copy carries only in-frame clones and drops some. The sample contains 100,000 to 140,000 clones, approximately 90% of which appear only once. Sequenced here: peripheral blood, sampled on day 0 of AZD1222 vaccination. The receptor source for this set is an adult in good health. Both conserved end residues are part of each CDR3. Fields, in order: D gene, clone size, V gene, J gene, CDR3 protein, CDR3 DNA. The D gene is left open where the match is weak. Size is omitted from some rows. Given values are once, few, many or a class for expanded clones.

>TRBD1|NA|TRBV7-2|TRBJ1-3
CASSFQTGMRGNTIYF
TGTGCCAGCAGCTTCCAGACAGGGATGCGAGGAAACACCATATATTTT
>NA|NA|TRBV6-5|TRBJ1-1
CASSPGVALSAFF
TGTGCCAGCAGTCCCGGGGTGGCCCTGTCGGCTTTCTTT
>NA|NA|TRBV9|TRBJ2-7
CASSVGPSSYEQYF
TGTGCCAGCAGCGTAGGTCCGAGCTCCTACGAGCAGTACTTC
>NA|NA|TRBV5-1|TRBJ2-2
CASSEQIKDTGELFF
TGCGCCAGCAGCGAACAAATAAAGGACACCGGGGAGCTGTTTTTT
>NA|NA|TRBV18|TRBJ2-7
CASSPPIAGTEQYF
TGTGCCAGCTCACCACCGATTGCAGGGACTGAGCAGTACTTC
>NA|NA|TRBV4-1|TRBJ2-5
CASSQVLQGGGTQYF
TGCGCCAGCAGCCAAGTGTTGCAGGGGGGAGGGACCCAGTACTTC
>TRBD1|NA|TRBV19|TRBJ1-2
CASTPAGTGGLYGYTF
TGTGCCAGCACCCCCGCCGGGACAGGGGGATTATATGGCTACACCTTC
>NA|NA|TRBV7-2|TRBJ1-1
CASSPDGILPEAFF
TGTGCCAGCAGCCCGGACGGCATTTTACCTGAAGCTTTCTTT
>TRBD1|NA|TRBV23-1|TRBJ1-2
CASSQARDRGYYGYTF
TGCGCCAGCAGTCAGGCACGGGACAGGGGCTACTATGGCTACACCTTC
>TRBD1|once|TRBV10-3|TRBJ1-1
CAISESGVGTGNTEAFF
TGTGCCATCAGTGAGTCTGGGGTGGGGACAGGGAACACTGAAGCTTTCTTT
>NA|NA|TRBV16|TRBJ2-7
CASSQSMTVSAEQYF
TGTGCCAGCAGCCAATCAATGACAGTCTCTGCGGAGCAGTACTTC
>NA|NA|TRBV7-2|TRBJ2-3
CASSLVPLGSGLADTQYF
TGTGCCAGCAGCTTAGTCCCCCTTGGTTCAGGGTTGGCAGATACGCAGTATTTT
>NA|NA|TRBV4-2|TRBJ1-1
CASSQEVGNTEAFF
TGTGCCAGCAGCCAAGAAGTGGGGAACACTGAAGCTTTCTTT
>NA|NA|TRBV9|TRBJ2-7
CASSVGWDSSYEQYF
TGTGCCAGCAGCGTTGGATGGGATAGCTCCTACGAGCAGTACTTC
>NA|NA|TRBV25-1|TRBJ1-1
CASSDGRRMNTEAFF
TGTGCCAGCAGTGACGGTCGACGCATGAACACTGAAGCTTTCTTT
>NA|NA|TRBV12-5|TRBJ2-1
CASGLVTAGYNEQFF
TGTGCTAGTGGTTTGGTTACGGCGGGGTACAATGAGCAGTTCTTC
>NA|NA|TRBV6-2/TRBV6-3|TRBJ2-1
CASSSVGGVLEQFF
TGTGCCAGCAGTTCCGTCGGTGGGGTACTGGAACAGTTCTTC
>NA|NA|TRBV15|TRBJ1-5
CATSRDRVGQPQHF
TGTGCCACCAGCAGAGATAGGGTGGGACAGCCCCAGCATTTT
>NA|NA|TRBV10-3|TRBJ1-5
CAISELAHSNQPQHF
TGTGCCATCAGTGAGCTAGCTCATAGCAATCAGCCCCAGCATTTT
>NA|NA|TRBV4-1|TRBJ2-2
CASSVRASNTGELFF
TGCGCCAGCAGCGTCCGGGCTTCGAACACCGGGGAGCTGTTTTTT
>NA|NA|TRBV27|TRBJ2-3
CASSPATNRYTDTQYF
TGTGCCAGCAGTCCCGCGACTAACCGATACACAGATACGCAGTATTTT
>TRBD2|NA|TRBV19|TRBJ2-5
CASSIAPGTSGGSQYF
TGTGCCAGTAGTATCGCCCCTGGGACTAGCGGAGGGTCCCAGTACTTC
>TRBD1|once|TRBV2|TRBJ2-3
CASSWGTGGTDTQYF
TGTGCCAGCAGCTGGGGGACAGGGGGCACAGATACGCAGTATTTT
>NA|NA|TRBV5-6|TRBJ2-7
CASSLRYEQYF
TGTGCCAGCAGCTTGAGATACGAGCAGTACTTC
>TRBD1|few|TRBV5-1|TRBJ2-7
CASSLDGTGGGEQYF
TGCGCCAGCAGCTTGGATGGGACAGGGGGCGGCGAGCAGTACTTC
>NA|NA|TRBV6-6|TRBJ2-4
CASSWGDIQYF
TGTGCCAGCAGTTGGGGGGACATTCAGTACTTC
>NA|NA|TRBV27|TRBJ2-1
CASSLAGVHYNEQFF
TGTGCCAGCAGTTTGGCAGGGGTCCACTACAATGAGCAGTTCTTC
>NA|NA|TRBV7-8|TRBJ1-3
CASSFPGVGGNTIYF
TGTGCCAGCAGCTTCCCGGGGGTCGGTGGAAACACCATATATTTT
>TRBD2|NA|TRBV29-1|TRBJ2-2
CSGQGTSASTGELFF
TGCAGCGGTCAGGGGACTAGCGCGAGCACCGGGGAGCTGTTTTTT
>TRBD2|NA|TRBV6-5|TRBJ2-5
CASGLAGETQYF
TGTGCCAGTGGACTAGCGGGAGAGACCCAGTACTTC
>TRBD1|NA|TRBV7-9|TRBJ1-2
CASSSGQGGGYTF
TGTGCCAGCAGCTCTGGACAGGGGGGCGGCTACACCTTC